These 21 T cell receptor beta chains share one sample of origin, sequenced in a study of identical twins (dated by TCRdb to about 2016). The library was generated by 5' RACE. Instrument on record: Illumina HiSeq 2000. The raw public reads went through TCRdb reprocessing: fastp at Q25, MiXCR clone calling, in-frame beta chains kept. A single entry per CDR3 protein holds the most common genes and DNA from its merged rows. The sample table shows under 900,000 distinct CDR3 sequences, and 18% are seen once. Of the sample, 13% is held by the ten largest clones. Separately, the same data were catalogued under a study of T cells expressing NK-cell markers.

The source material was PBMCs. The origin of the receptors is a woman between 18 and 30 years old in good health.

The chain joins TRBV7-2 to TRBJ1-6, with 7 bases aligning to TRBD1. This CDR3 spans 17 amino acids. The germline CDR1 and CDR2 sequences are SGHTA and FQGNSA. V was clipped by 2 bases and J by 0 bases; unmatched bases: 4. The CDR3 here is CASSLRGQNSYNSPLHF. DNA for the CDR3: TGTGCCAGCAGCTTAAGGGGGCAGAACTCCTATAATTCACCCCTCCACTTT.

Only a few counts were recorded for this clonotype. As DNA, the CDR3 is TGTGCCAGCAGCCAATCGGGACTAGCGGGGGGGAATGAGCAGTTCTTC. Encoded protein: CASSQSGLAGGNEQFF. V usage is TRBV12-3 or TRBV12-4 and J usage is TRBJ2-1, with TRBD2 matching over 16 bases. The CDR3 extends over 16 amino acids. With V trimmed by 6 bases and J by 7 bases, 6 bases remained unmatched.

This clonotype has more than one count but fewer than ten. This rearrangement joins TRBV15 to TRBJ2-7; D is possibly TRBD1 (6 bases). Looked up from germline, CDR1 is LNHNV and CDR2 is YYDKDF (reference sequence). The CDR3 totals 15 residues. The V gene lost 0 bases and the J gene lost 4 bases, with 13 bases spanning the gap. As DNA, the CDR3 is TGTGCCACCAGCAGAGATATGGGGGCCATGTACGAGCAGTACTTC. It translates to CATSRDMGAMYEQYF.

This clonotype has a handful of counts. Germline is not matched at one junction end, which may reflect a read error. The gene calls are TRBV29-1 and TRBJ2-1; TRBD2 matches at 14 bases. The CDR3 extends over 19 amino acids. The germline V gene has CDR1 SQVTM and CDR2 ANQGSEA. CDR3 protein: CSVDTGLAGVPSSYNEQLF. The CDR3, as DNA: TGCAGCGTCGATACGGGACTAGCGGGGGTCCCAAGCTCCTACAATGAGCAGTTGTTC.

V gene TRBV7-2 combines with J gene TRBJ2-3; tentatively, D is TRBD2 (6 bases). The CDR3 length is 15 residues. CDR1 SGHTA and CDR2 FQGNSA come from the germline V gene. Trimming left V 8 bases short and J 4 bases short, with 19 bases between. The CDR3 DNA reads as TGTGCCAGCGGGGCCGGAGGGCCGAGGCCAGATACGCAGTATTTT. It translates to CASGAGGPRPDTQYF.

At least ten counts were recorded for this clonotype. The chain is built from TRBV11-2 and TRBJ1-2; 10 positions match TRBD1. Germline trimming cut 9 bases from V and 4 bases from J; bases unmatched to any gene: 8. The CDR3 totals 14 residues. Looked up from germline, CDR1 is SGHAT and CDR2 is FQNNGV. CDR3 region: CASRGTGEVYGYTF. CDR3 in DNA: TGTGCCAGTAGGGGGACAGGGGAGGTCTATGGCTACACCTTC. Supplemented by reference TRBV11-2 and TRBJ1-2, the full variable domain reads EAGVAQSPRYKIIEKRQSVAFWCNPISGHATLYWYQQILGQGPKLLIQFQNNGVVDDSQLPKDRFSAERLKGVDSTLKIQPAKLEDSAVYLCASRGTGEVYGYTFGSGTRLTVV.

This chain links TRBV20-1 with TRBJ1-2; tentatively, D is TRBD1 (6 bases). The CDR3 consists of 11 residues. The germline CDR1 and CDR2 sequences are DFQATT and SNEGSKA (reference sequence). Trimming stripped 4 bases from V and 5 bases from J, with 8 bases between. The CDR3 nucleotides read TGCAGTGCTAAGGGGGGATATGGCTACACCTTC. Protein: CSAKGGYGYTF.

Only a few counts were recorded for this clonotype. The V call is TRBV12-3 or TRBV12-4, the J call TRBJ2-3; 9 nucleotides align to TRBD2. The CDR3 contains 16 residues. J gave up 4 bases and V 5 bases, and 10 bases lay outside the gene matches. CDR3 sequence (DNA): TGTGCCAGCAGTCTCCGACTAGCGGAGGCGGCAGATACGCAGTATTTT. This encodes CASSLRLAEAADTQYF.

V usage is TRBV20-1 and J usage is TRBJ2-5, with TRBD2 matching over 11 bases. This CDR3 contains 15 residues. Germline lookup yields CDR1 DFQATT and CDR2 SNEGSKA (reference sequence). Trimming at V came to 1 base and at J to 4 bases, leaving 5 bases not matched to a gene. The CDR3 DNA reads TGCAGTGCTAGAGTAGCGGGAGGGCCGGGAGAGACCCAGTACTTC. Translated, it gives CSARVAGGPGETQYF.

The rearrangement links TRBV29-1 to TRBJ1-2, with D maybe TRBD1 (5 bases). Germline V lookup: CDR1 SQVTM, CDR2 ANQGSEA. The CDR3 has 14 amino acids. The germline V and J ends were trimmed by 3 bases and 3 bases, with 14 bases remaining between them. CDR3 sequence reads: CSVERGVEDYGYTF. The CDR3 nucleotides read TGCAGCGTTGAGAGAGGGGTCGAAGACTATGGCTACACCTTC.

This clonotype was picked up a small number of times. V is TRBV12-3 or TRBV12-4 and J is TRBJ1-2, with a tentative D call TRBD1 (5 bases). This CDR3 comprises 12 residues. Trimming took 7 bases from V and 4 from J, leaving 10 bases between them. The CDR3 is CASTRGLYGYTF. CDR3 DNA sequence: TGTGCCAGCACAAGGGGACTCTATGGCTACACCTTC.

The chain links TRBV5-1 to TRBJ2-5, with a weak D call TRBD2 (6 bases). Germline CDR1 and CDR2: SGHRS and YFSETQ. The CDR3 totals 16 residues. Trimming cost V 4 bases and J 5 bases, with 21 bases left between them. CDR3 DNA sequence: TGCGCCAGCAGCGCCACGGGACGCCCGGGAGAGGAGACCCAGTACTTC. Translating gives CASSATGRPGEETQYF.

The chain is built from TRBV11-2 and TRBJ2-7; D possibly corresponds to TRBD1 (5 bases). The V end lost 2 bases, the J end lost 0 bases, and 23 bases lay between the germline ends. The CDR3 loop spans 19 amino acids. CDR1 and CDR2 from the germline V gene are SGHAT and FQNNGV. CDR3 amino acids: CASSLRFTGGVLGSYEQYF. In DNA form, the CDR3 reads TGTGCCAGCAGCTTACGATTTACAGGCGGAGTCCTTGGCTCCTACGAGCAGTACTTC.

The table lists this clonotype with a few counts. V is TRBV6-1 and J is TRBJ2-7; the match to TRBD1 covers 9 bases. The V gene end was trimmed by 6 bases and the J gene end by 8 bases; junction bases not matched to a gene: 11. Germline loops: CDR1 MNHNS, CDR2 SASEGT. This CDR3 comprises 14 residues. CDR3 region: CASSSGTGSLQQYF. Here the CDR3 DNA reads TGTGCCAGCAGCTCCGGGACAGGGAGTCTCCAGCAGTACTTC.

This clonotype has more than one count but fewer than ten. The chain employs TRBV12-3 or TRBV12-4 and TRBJ2-7, with 7 bases lining up with TRBD1. This CDR3 contains 15 residues. Unmatched junction bases numbered 14, after V lost 6 bases and J lost 6 bases. CDR3 DNA: TGTGCCAGCAGCCCGCTGACAGGGATTCCCTCCGAGCAGTACTTC. This sequence encodes CASSPLTGIPSEQYF.

V usage is TRBV4-3 and J usage is TRBJ2-5; D perhaps matches TRBD2 (6 bases). Per germline, CDR1 LGHNA and CDR2 YSLEER. V was cut by 0 bases and J by 6 bases, with 11 bases left in between. This CDR3 region has 14 residues. CDR3 in amino acids: CASSQEPGRKTQYF. CDR3 sequence (DNA): TGCGCCAGCAGCCAAGAGCCAGGGAGGAAGACCCAGTACTTC.

This clonotype has more than one count but fewer than ten. This sequence joins TRBV7-2 and TRBJ2-4, with D perhaps matching TRBD2 (5 bases). V lost 4 bases to trimming and J lost 6 bases, with 10 bases between them. The CDR3 is made up of 13 amino acids. In germline, CDR1 is SGHTA, CDR2 FQGNSA. Written as DNA, the CDR3 is TGTGCCAGCAGCTCCGGGGTTGGAAACATTCAGTACTTC. This codes for CASSSGVGNIQYF.

The table lists this clonotype with a few counts. For the CDR3, the DNA is TGTGCCAGCAGTCCCGGGACAGGTCGTCACGAGCAGTACTTC. Translating it yields CASSPGTGRHEQYF. The chain combines TRBV4-2 with TRBJ2-7; 8 positions match TRBD1. CDR3 length: 14 amino acids. The germline CDR1 and CDR2 sequences are LGHNA and YNFKEQ. J was trimmed by 5 bases and V by 6 bases; bases with no gene match: 9.

In its sample, this clonotype was seen a few times. The chain combines TRBV20-1 with TRBJ1-1; D not resolved. Trimming pared 1 base from V and 3 bases from J, leaving 12 bases between. CDR1 DFQATT and CDR2 SNEGSKA come from the germline V gene (reference sequence). This CDR3 region has 14 residues. CDR3 coding DNA: TGCAGTGCTAGAGCCATGGATACCTACACTGAAGCTTTCTTT. It yields the protein CSARAMDTYTEAFF.

There are many counts of this clonotype. V usage is TRBV18 and J usage is TRBJ1-1; D uncertain. CDR1 is KGHSH and CDR2 is LQKENI in the germline V gene. This CDR3 comprises 13 residues. Trimming removed 6 bases from V and 6 bases from J, with 14 bases in between. The CDR3 protein is CASSFSGEAEAFF. In DNA form, the CDR3 reads TGTGCCAGCTCGTTCAGCGGGGAGGCTGAAGCTTTCTTT.

This clonotype turned up a few times. The chain couples TRBV24-1 to TRBJ2-1, with 11 bases fitting TRBD2. The CDR3 loop spans 15 amino acids. V lost 5 bases and J lost 8; bases outside the gene matches: 7. CDR1 is KGHDR, CDR2 SFDVKD, per germline. The DNA of the CDR3 is TGTGCCACCAGTGGAGGGACTAGCGGATCGCATGAGCAGTTCTTC. Amino acids: CATSGGTSGSHEQFF.